The clone carrying this T cell receptor beta chain was detected once. Its target is unknown. Before any sequencing was done, the ViraFEST assay used viral peptide pools to expand antigen-specific CD4+ T cells. Following a 10-day culture, CD4+ T cells were purified. Vaccination of participants consisted of two doses of either the BNT162b2 or mRNA-1273 vaccine. None of the vaccinated had previously contracted SARS-CoV-2, and their nucleocapsid antibodies tested negative. Germline CDR1 reads MNHEY; CDR2 reads SVGAGI. The CDR3 loop spans 13 amino acids. The V segment lost 6 bases and the J segment 3 bases; nucleotides outside the gene matches: 1. The table came from immunoSEQ multiplex PCR; TCRdb's copy has only in-frame clones and leaves some out. Of about 27,000 clones listed, 80% to 90% are singletons. This sample is drawn from a study of vaccination effects on CD4 cells after COVID-19.

The origin of this receptor is a human donor who received a COVID-19 vaccine. Some clones in this sample may be carry-over from other donors' samples. This specimen was CD4+ T cells from PBMCs cultured with HCoV-NL63 spike peptides, taken after COVID-19 vaccination. The gene calls are TRBV6-5 and TRBJ1-3, with 8 bases fitting TRBD1. The chain's CDR3 is CASRGTGGNTIYF. DNA of the CDR3: TGTGCCAGCAGGGGGACAGGTGGAAACACCATATATTTT.